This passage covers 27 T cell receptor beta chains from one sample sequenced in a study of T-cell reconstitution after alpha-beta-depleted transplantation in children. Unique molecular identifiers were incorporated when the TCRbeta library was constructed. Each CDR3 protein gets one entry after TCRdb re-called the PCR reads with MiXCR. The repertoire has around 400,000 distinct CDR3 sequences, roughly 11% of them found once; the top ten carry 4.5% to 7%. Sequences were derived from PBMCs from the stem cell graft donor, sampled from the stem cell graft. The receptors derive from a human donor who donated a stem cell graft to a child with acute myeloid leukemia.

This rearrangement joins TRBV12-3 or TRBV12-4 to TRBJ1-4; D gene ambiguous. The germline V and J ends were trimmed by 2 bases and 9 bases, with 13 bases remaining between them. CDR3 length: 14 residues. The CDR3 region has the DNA TGTGCCAGCAGTTTAAATGGCGGAGACCAAAAACTGTTTTTT. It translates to CASSLNGGDQKLFF.

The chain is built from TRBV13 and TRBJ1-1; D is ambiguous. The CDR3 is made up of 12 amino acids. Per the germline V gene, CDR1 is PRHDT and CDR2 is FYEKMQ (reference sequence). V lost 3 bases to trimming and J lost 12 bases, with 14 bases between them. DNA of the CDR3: TGTGCCAGCAGCTTTGGACTAAGAAGGACTTTCTTT. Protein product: CASSFGLRRTFF. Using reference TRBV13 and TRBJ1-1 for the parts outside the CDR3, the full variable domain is AAGVIQSPRHLIKEKRETATLKCYPIPRHDTVYWYQQGPGQDPQFLISFYEKMQSDKGSIPDRFSAQQFSDYHSELNMSSLELGDSALYFCASSFGLRRTFFGQGTRLTVV.

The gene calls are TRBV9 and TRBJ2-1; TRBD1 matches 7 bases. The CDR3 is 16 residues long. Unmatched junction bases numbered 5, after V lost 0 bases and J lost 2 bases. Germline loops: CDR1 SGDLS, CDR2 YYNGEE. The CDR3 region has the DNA TGTGCCAGCAGCGTAGCCGGACAGGACGCCTACAATGAGCAGTTCTTC. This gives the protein CASSVAGQDAYNEQFF.

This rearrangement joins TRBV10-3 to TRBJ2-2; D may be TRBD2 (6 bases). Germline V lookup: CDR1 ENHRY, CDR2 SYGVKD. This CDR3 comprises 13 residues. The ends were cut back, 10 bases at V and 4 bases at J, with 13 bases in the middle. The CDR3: CATGTASTGELFF. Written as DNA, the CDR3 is TGTGCCACCGGGACTGCGAGCACCGGGGAGCTGTTTTTT.

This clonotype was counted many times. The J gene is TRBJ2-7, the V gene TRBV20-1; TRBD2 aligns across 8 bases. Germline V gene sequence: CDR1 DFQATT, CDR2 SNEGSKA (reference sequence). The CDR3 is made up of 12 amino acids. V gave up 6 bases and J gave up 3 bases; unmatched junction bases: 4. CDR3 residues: CSAIAGNYEQYF. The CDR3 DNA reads TGCAGTGCGATAGCGGGAAACTACGAGCAGTACTTC.

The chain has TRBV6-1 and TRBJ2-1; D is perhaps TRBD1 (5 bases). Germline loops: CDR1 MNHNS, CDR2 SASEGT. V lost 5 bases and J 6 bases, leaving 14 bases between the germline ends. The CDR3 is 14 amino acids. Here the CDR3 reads CASSRAGSGNEQFF. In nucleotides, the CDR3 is TGTGCCAGCAGTCGAGCAGGGTCTGGCAATGAGCAGTTCTTC.

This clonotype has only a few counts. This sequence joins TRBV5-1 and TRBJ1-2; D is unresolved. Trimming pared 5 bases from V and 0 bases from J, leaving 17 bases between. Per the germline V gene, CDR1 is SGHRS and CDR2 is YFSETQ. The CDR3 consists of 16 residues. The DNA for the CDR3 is TGCGCCAGCAGGGGAACACCGTCCCTAGCTAACTATGGCTACACCTTC. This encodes CASRGTPSLANYGYTF.

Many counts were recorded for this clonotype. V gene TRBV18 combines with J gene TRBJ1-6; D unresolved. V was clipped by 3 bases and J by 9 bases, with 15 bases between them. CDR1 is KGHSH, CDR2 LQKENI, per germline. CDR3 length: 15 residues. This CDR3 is CASSPDKGAGSPLHF. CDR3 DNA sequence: TGTGCCAGCTCACCTGACAAGGGAGCAGGTTCACCCCTCCACTTT.

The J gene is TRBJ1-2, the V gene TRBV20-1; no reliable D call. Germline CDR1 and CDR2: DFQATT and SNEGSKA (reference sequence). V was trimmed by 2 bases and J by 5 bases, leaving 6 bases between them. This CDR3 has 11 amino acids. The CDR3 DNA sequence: TGCAGTGCTAGACCTCGATATGGCTACACCTTC. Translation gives CSARPRYGYTF.

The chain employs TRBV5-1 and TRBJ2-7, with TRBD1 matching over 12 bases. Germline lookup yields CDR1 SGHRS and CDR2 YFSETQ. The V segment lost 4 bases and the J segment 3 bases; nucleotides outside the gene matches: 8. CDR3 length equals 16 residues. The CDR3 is CASSVTGTGGDYEQYF. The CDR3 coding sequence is TGCGCCAGCAGCGTAACGGGGACAGGGGGCGACTACGAGCAGTACTTC.

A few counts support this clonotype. In nucleotides, the CDR3 is TGCAGTGCTATAACTAGCGGGGTGTACAATGAGCAGTTCTTC. Protein product: CSAITSGVYNEQFF. V and J are TRBV20-1 and TRBJ2-1, with 10 bases aligning to TRBD2. The ends lost 4 bases at V and 4 bases at J; junction bases unmatched: 4. The CDR3 length is 14 residues. Germline CDR1 and CDR2: DFQATT and SNEGSKA (reference sequence).

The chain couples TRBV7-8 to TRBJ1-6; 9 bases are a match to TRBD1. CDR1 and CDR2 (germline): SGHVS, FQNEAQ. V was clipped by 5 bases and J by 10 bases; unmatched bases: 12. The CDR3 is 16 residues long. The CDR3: CASSPLGQGLRSPLHF. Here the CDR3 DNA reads TGTGCCAGCAGCCCATTGGGACAGGGACTGAGGTCACCCCTCCACTTT.

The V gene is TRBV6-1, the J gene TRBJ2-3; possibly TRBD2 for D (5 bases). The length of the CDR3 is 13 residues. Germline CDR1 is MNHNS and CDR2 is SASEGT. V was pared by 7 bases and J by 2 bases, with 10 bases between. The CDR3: CASTGGTTDTQYF. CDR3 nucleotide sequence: TGTGCCAGCACAGGAGGTACCACAGATACGCAGTATTTT.

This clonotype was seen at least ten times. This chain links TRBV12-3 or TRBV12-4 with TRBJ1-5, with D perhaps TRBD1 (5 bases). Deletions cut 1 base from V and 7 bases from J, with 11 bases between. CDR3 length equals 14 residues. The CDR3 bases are TGTGCCAGCAGTTTAGGACAGCGGACGCAGCCCCAGCATTTT. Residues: CASSLGQRTQPQHF.

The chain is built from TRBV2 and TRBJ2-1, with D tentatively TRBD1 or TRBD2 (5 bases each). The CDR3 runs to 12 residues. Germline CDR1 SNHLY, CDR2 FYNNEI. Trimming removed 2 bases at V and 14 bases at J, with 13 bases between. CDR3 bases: TGTGCCAGCAGTGAAACCCGGGACCGGAAGTTCTTC. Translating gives CASSETRDRKFF.

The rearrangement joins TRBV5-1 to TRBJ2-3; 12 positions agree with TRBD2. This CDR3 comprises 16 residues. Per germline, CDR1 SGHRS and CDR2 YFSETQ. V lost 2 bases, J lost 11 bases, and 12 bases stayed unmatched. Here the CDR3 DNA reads TGCGCCAGCAGCTTAGGACTAGCGGGGACCCAGGAGGGGCAGTATTTT. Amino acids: CASSLGLAGTQEGQYF. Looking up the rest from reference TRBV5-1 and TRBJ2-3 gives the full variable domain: KAGVTQTPRYLIKTRGQQVTLSCSPISGHRSVSWYQQTPGQGLQFLFEYFSETQRNKGNFPGRFSGRQFSNSRSEMNVSTLELGDSALYLCASSLGLAGTQEGQYFGPGTRLTVL.

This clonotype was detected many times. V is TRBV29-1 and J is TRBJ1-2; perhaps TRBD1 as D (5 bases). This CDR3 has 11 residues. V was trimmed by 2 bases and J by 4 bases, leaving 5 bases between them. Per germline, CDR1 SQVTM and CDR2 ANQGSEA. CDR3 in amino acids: CSVETGYGYTF. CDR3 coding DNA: TGCAGCGTTGAAACAGGCTATGGCTACACCTTC.

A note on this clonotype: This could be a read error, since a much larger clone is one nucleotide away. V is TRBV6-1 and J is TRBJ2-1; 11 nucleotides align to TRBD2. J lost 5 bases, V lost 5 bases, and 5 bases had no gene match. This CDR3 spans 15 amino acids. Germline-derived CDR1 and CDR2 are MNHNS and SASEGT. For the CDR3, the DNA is TGTGCCAGCAGTAATAGCGGGGGGGGCCACAATGAGCAGTTCTTC. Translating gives CASSNSGGGHNEQFF.

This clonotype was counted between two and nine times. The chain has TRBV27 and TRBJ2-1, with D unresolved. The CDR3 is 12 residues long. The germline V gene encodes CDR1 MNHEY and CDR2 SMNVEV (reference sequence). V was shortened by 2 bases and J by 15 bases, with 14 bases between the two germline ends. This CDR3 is CASSLPGLPSFF. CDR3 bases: TGTGCCAGCAGTTTACCGGGCCTTCCTTCGTTCTTC.

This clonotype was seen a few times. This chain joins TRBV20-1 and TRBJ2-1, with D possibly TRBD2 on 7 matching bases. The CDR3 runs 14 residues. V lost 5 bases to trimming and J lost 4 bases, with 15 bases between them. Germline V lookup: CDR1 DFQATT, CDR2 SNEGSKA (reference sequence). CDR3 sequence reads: CSAGRRGPYNEQFF. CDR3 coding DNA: TGCAGTGCTGGTAGGCGGGGGCCTTACAATGAGCAGTTCTTC.

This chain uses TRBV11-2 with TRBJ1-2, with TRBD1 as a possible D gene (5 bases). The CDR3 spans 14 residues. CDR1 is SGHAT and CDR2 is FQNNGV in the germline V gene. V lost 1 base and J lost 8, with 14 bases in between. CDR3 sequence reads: CASSLGQLYRGYTF. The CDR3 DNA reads TGTGCCAGCAGCTTAGGACAGCTTTATCGAGGCTACACCTTC.

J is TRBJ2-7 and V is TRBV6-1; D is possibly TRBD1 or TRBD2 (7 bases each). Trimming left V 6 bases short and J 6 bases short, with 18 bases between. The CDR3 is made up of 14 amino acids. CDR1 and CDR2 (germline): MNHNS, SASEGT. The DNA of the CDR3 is TGTGCCAGCAGGGATACAGGGGCGGGGGTCGAGCAGTACTTC. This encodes CASRDTGAGVEQYF.

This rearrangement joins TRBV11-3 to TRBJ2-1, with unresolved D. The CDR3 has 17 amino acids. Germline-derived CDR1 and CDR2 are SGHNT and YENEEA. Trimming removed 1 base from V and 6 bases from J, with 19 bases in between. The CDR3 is CASSLVSYCVVCNEQFF. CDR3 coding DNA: TGTGCCAGCAGCTTAGTTTCCTATTGCGTCGTATGCAATGAGCAGTTCTTC.

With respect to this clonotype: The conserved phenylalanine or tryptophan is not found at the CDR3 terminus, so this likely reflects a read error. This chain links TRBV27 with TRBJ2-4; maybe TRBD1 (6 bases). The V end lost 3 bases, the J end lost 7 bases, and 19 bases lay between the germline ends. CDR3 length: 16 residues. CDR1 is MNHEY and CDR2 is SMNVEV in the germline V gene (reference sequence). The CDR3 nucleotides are TGTGCCAGCAGTTTTAACAGGGCAGGGGTAGGGAACATTCAGTACCTC. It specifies CASSFNRAGVGNIQYL.

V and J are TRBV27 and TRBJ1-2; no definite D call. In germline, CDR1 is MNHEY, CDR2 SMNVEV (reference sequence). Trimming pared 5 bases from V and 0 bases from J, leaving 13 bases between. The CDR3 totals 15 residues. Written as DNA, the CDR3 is TGTGCCAGCAGTCCCTCTGGGTACTCTAACTATGGCTACACCTTC. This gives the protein CASSPSGYSNYGYTF.

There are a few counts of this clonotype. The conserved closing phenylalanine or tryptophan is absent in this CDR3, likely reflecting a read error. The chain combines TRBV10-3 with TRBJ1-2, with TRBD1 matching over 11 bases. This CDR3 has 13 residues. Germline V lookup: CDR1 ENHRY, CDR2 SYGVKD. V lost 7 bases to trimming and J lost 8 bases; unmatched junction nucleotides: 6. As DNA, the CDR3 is TGTGCCATCAAACCGGGACAGGGGGACGGCTACACCTTA. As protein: CAIKPGQGDGYTL.

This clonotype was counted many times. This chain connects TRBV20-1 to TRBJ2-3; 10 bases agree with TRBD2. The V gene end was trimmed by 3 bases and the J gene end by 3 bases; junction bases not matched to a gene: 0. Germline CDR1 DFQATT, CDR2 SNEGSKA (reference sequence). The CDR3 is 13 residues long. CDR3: CSARGLATDTQYF. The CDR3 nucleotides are TGCAGTGCTAGGGGACTAGCGACAGATACGCAGTATTTT.